These T cell receptor beta chains were read from a single sample in a study of control samples from healthy donors and cancer patients. Clones were sequenced by immunoSEQ multiplex PCR, and TCRdb holds only the in-frame ones, with some missing. The table shows more than 85,000 clones, with around 85% occurring only once. Sequenced material: PBMCs. These receptors were collected from a man aged 65-85 years with lung cancer. The CDR3 runs from the conserved cysteine through the conserved F or W. The D gene is left open where the match is weak. The size entry is marked missing in some rows and otherwise reads once, few, many or a size class.

>TRBV29-1|-|-|TRBJ1-2
TGCAGCGTTGCCAGCCTTAGGTATGGCTACACCTTC
CSVASLRYGYTF
>TRBV7-3|-|TRBD2|TRBJ2-5
TGTGCCAGCAGCTCCCAGATAGCGGGGGGTCCACAAGAGACCCAGTACTTC
CASSSQIAGGPQETQYF
>TRBV12-3/TRBV12-4|-|TRBD1|TRBJ2-3
TGTGCCAGCAGACCGACAGGGAGCGATACGCAGTATTTT
CASRPTGSDTQYF
>TRBV5-1|-|TRBD1|TRBJ1-2
TGCGCCAGCAGCCCCAATACAGGGGCCCCCTATGGCTACACCTTC
CASSPNTGAPYGYTF
>TRBV11-2|-|-|TRBJ2-7
TGTGCCAGCAGCTCCTGGGGGGACAGCGGCTACGAGCAGTACTTC
CASSSWGDSGYEQYF
>TRBV19|few|TRBD2|TRBJ2-3
TGTGCCAGCCAGAGGCTAGCGGGCCCCGTGGGGACAGATACGCAGTATTTT
CASQRLAGPVGTDTQYF
>TRBV5-5|-|-|TRBJ2-7
TGTGCCAGCAGCTTGGAGCCCGAGTACGAGCAGTACTTC
CASSLEPEYEQYF
>TRBV7-3|-|-|TRBJ1-6
TGTGCCAGCAGCTTAAGTCGGGCAGTAAATTCACCCCTCCACTTT
CASSLSRAVNSPLHF
>TRBV6-6|-|-|TRBJ1-5
TGTGCCAGCAGGAGAGAGAGTAACAACAATCAGCCCCAGCATTTT
CASRRESNNNQPQHF
>TRBV19|once|-|TRBJ1-1
TGTGCCAGTAGTATCGAACGACTCGGCAAGAACACTGAAGCTTTCTTT
CASSIERLGKNTEAFF
>TRBV24-1|-|TRBD2|TRBJ2-5
TGTGCCACCAGCCTAGCGGGGGAGACCCAGTACTTC
CATSLAGETQYF
>TRBV6-5|-|-|TRBJ2-5
TGTGCCAGCAGTCCGGGGGTCCTTCAAGGGGAGACCCAGTACTTC
CASSPGVLQGETQYF
>TRBV24-1|-|TRBD2|TRBJ2-3
TGTGCCACCAGTGATAGGACTAGCGTTACGGATACGCAGTATTTT
CATSDRTSVTDTQYF
>TRBV6-5|-|-|TRBJ1-4
TGTGCCAGCAGCAGGGTTTTGGTTAATGAAAAACTGTTTTTT
CASSRVLVNEKLFF
>TRBV6-5|once|-|TRBJ1-3
TGTGCCAGCAGCCCGGGGCGGTCTGGAAACACCATATATTTT
CASSPGRSGNTIYF
>TRBV7-2|-|-|TRBJ2-2
TGTGCCAGCAGCCCTCAAGGGGGCGGGGAGCTGTTTTTT
CASSPQGGGELFF
>TRBV2|-|-|TRBJ2-7
TGTGCCAGCAGTGTGGGCATGGGGTCCCGGTACGAGCAGTACTTC
CASSVGMGSRYEQYF
>TRBV7-2|-|-|TRBJ1-4
TGTGCCAGCAGCTTAGGGACAGTCAATGAAAAACTGTTTTTT
CASSLGTVNEKLFF
>TRBV6-1|-|TRBD2|TRBJ2-3
TGTGCCAGCAGTGAAAATTTCGGGGGGGGCCTCGCAGATACGCAGTATTTT
CASSENFGGGLADTQYF
>TRBV27|-|-|TRBJ2-6
TGTGCCAGCAGTAGGGTGTCCTCTGGGGCCAACGTCCTGACTTTC
CASSRVSSGANVLTF
>TRBV7-9|-|TRBD1|TRBJ1-2
TGTGCCAGCAGCTTCCCACCCGGACAGGCCCCCTATGGCTACACCTTC
CASSFPPGQAPYGYTF
>TRBV5-1|-|-|TRBJ1-5
TGCGCCAGCAGCTTGGGGTCTGGCAATCAGCCCCAGCATTTT
CASSLGSGNQPQHF
>TRBV9|-|-|TRBJ1-1
TGTGCCAGCAGCGTGGCAGGGGAAAGGGGGACTGAAGCTTTCTTT
CASSVAGERGTEAFF
>TRBV5-1|-|TRBD1|TRBJ2-5
TGCGCCAGCAGCTTGACGACAGGGTTGGAGACCCAGTACTTC
CASSLTTGLETQYF
>TRBV7-2|-|-|TRBJ2-3
TGTGCCAGCAGCTTAGTCCGGAAAGATACGCAGTATTTT
CASSLVRKDTQYF
>TRBV7-3|-|TRBD2|TRBJ2-1
TGTGCCAGCAGCCCCCATCGCGGGGGGTACAATGAGCAGTTCTTC
CASSPHRGGYNEQFF
>TRBV12-5|-|-|TRBJ1-5
TGTGCTAGTGTTGGGCTCGGCAATCAGCCCCAGCATTTT
CASVGLGNQPQHF
>TRBV5-1|few|-|TRBJ1-6
TGCGCCAGCAGCTTGGGGAAGGGGAATTCACCCCTCCACTTT
CASSLGKGNSPLHF
>TRBV25-1|few|-|TRBJ2-1
TGTGCCAGCACTAGATTAAGGGGGAATTGGCAGTTCTTC
CASTRLRGNWQFF
>TRBV28|-|TRBD1|TRBJ1-2
TGTGCCAGCAGTTTAGGGGCAGGGGGCGGCGGCTACACCTTC
CASSLGAGGGGYTF
>TRBV18|-|-|TRBJ1-5
TGTGCCAGCTCACCGTCCCCCAGTCAGCCCCAGCATTTT
CASSPSPSQPQHF
>TRBV20-1|once|TRBD2|TRBJ2-7
TGCAGTGCTAGTAAGATAGCGGGGCAAGGTCGCGAGCAGTACTTC
CSASKIAGQGREQYF
>TRBV7-8|-|-|TRBJ1-2
TGTGCCAGCAGCTTATCCATTAACTATGGCTACACCTTC
CASSLSINYGYTF